Reported below is one T cell receptor (beta chain). The antigen is unknown. These data belong to a study of shared clonotypes between healthy human individuals. Whole-study results and caveats: Relative to memory subsets, naive subsets generally showed larger estimated richness.

TCRdb's copy holds only in-frame clones and misses some; the assay was immunoSEQ multiplex PCR. Here the sample spans about a million clones, 76% being singletons. Recent vaccinations or acute infections were absent in the healthy HIV-negative adult donors. This TCR derives from a man younger than 35 in good health. The specimen sequenced was memory CD4+ T cells sorted from blood. The sample's subset: CD45RA-negative fraction.

The CDR3 region has the DNA TGTGCCATCAGTGAGTACTCCTCTGGAAACACCATATATTTT. Its protein product is CAISEYSSGNTIYF. V and J are TRBV10-3 and TRBJ1-3; D not resolved. The CDR3 is 14 amino acids. The V and J ends lost 1 base and 0 bases respectively, with 4 bases between them. Per the germline V gene, CDR1 is ENHRY and CDR2 is SYGVKD.